This TCR beta chain emerged from a study of blood T cell repertoires in COVID-19. Study background: Sites in the United States, Italy and Spain provided acute and convalescent COVID-19 samples. PBMCs, B-cell-depleted T cells, or T cells were the source of the cDNA or gDNA that made up the material.

The Seattle patients, enrolled during active infection, were followed longitudinally. Produced via immunoSEQ multiplex PCR; TCRdb's table is partial and in-frame only. The sample has roughly 68,000 clones, about 90% seen once. The sequence was collected from a man aged 45-65 years with COVID-19, enrolled during active disease. Sequenced: peripheral blood.

CDR3 residues: CASSLGDRSYEQYF. The CDR3, as DNA: TGTGCCAGCAGCTTGGGGGACAGGAGCTACGAGCAGTACTTC. J is TRBJ2-7 and V is TRBV11-3; 8 nucleotides match TRBD1. Trimming removed 3 bases from V and 3 bases from J; junction bases left unmatched: 4. The CDR3 sequence is 14 residues long. Germline assignment: CDR1 SGHNT and CDR2 YENEEA.